Given below is one T cell receptor beta chain in context. The specificity of this receptor is unknown. No much larger clonotype is one base removed from it; base qualities were not supplied. The immunoSEQ Assay, a bias-controlled multiplex PCR, was used to amplify TCRbeta CDR3 regions from genomic DNA. Per the authors' processing: Within the assay, amplification of reference gene primers was used to estimate how many nucleated cells each sample contained. To quantify the absolute abundance of each unique TCRbeta CDR3 rearrangement, sequence reads were collapsed and filtered. For each sample, productive Simpson clonality was calculated as the square root of Simpson's diversity index over productive rearrangements. TCRdb limited this immuneACCESS table to in-frame rearrangements with V and J called. A share of clones is missing; checked studies link under half to unresolved V genes, and the rest is unexplained. The D gene and trimming were derived from the DNA, and the V and J assignments and clone size from that table. The sample includes under 200,000 clones, with about 87% observed a single time. 2% to 3% of the sample is taken by the ten largest.

The sample originates from a study of blood T cell repertoires in COVID-19 (dated by TCRdb to about 2020). Background on the whole study: The collaborator samples originated in the United States, Italy and Spain and spanned the acute and convalescent phases of COVID-19. Samples came from the ongoing ImmuneRACE study (first 160 participants) plus 1,254 subjects from 6 global collaborators. Nearly every sample came with metadata listing a de-identified subject ID, COVID-19 status, age in years and sex. The repertoires were made available in a free public database intended to serve as a resource for research on the immune response to SARS-CoV-2. Deeply sampled blood TCRbeta repertoires from subjects exposed to, actively infected with, or recovered from COVID-19 were included in the dataset. The prospective study material was composed of cDNA or gDNA derived from T cells, B-cell-depleted T cells, or PBMCs. Where available, HLA class I and class II types were obtained from metadata supplied by the sample provider rather than from assay-based typing.

General study outcomes and caveats: The quantity of clinical and demographic metadata differed by source and by participant and was supplied without curation.

Collaborating institutions collected whole blood in K2EDTA tubes following their own protocols. For TCRbeta analysis, collaborators shipped samples as frozen whole blood, isolated PBMCs, or DNA extracted from either of those sample types. The sequence was obtained from a man aged 40-49 years with active or convalescent COVID-19. Sequenced sample: peripheral blood.

The CDR3 loop reads CASSEAGTGGGNEQFF. The nucleotide sequence reads TGTGCCAGCAGTGAAGCGGGGACAGGGGGCGGGAATGAGCAGTTCTTC. This receptor chain uses TRBV6-1 and TRBJ2-1; 12 nucleotides in the junction match TRBD1. Trimming accounts for 0 bases at V and 7 bases at J, while the number of junction bases matched to no gene is 4. The germline V gene supplies CDR1 MNHNS and CDR2 SASEGT. From the cysteine up to the phenylalanine, the CDR3 has a length of 16 residues. Just the 48-base CDR3 DNA is kept, in frame starting at base 1.